The rows below give T cell receptor beta chains drawn from one sample of a study of blood T cell repertoires in COVID-19. TCRdb's table, derived via immunoSEQ multiplex PCR, lists solely in-frame clones and lacks some. The table records about 440,000 clones, around 89% of them present only once. The source material was peripheral blood. Receptor source: a woman in her forties or fifties with COVID-19, enrolled during active disease. The CDR3 runs from the conserved cysteine through the conserved F or W. Fields, in order: D gene, CDR3 length, V gene, J gene, clone size, CDR3 protein, CDR3 DNA. A D gene is named only where the DNA matches it firmly. Clone size is stated in some rows and not others, as once, few, many or a class when expanded.

>.|17|TRBV5-6|TRBJ2-2|.
CASSLVGRQGDTGELFF
TGTGCCAGCAGTCTTGTGGGGAGGCAGGGGGACACCGGGGAGCTGTTTTTT
>TRBD2|15|TRBV6-6|TRBJ2-3|.
CASSWSGAAGDTQYF
TGTGCCAGCAGTTGGAGCGGGGCAGCGGGAGATACGCAGTATTTT
>TRBD1|15|TRBV3-1/TRBV3-2|TRBJ2-5|.
CASSQAGQIQETQYF
TGTGCCAGCAGCCAAGCGGGACAGATACAAGAGACCCAGTACTTC
>TRBD1|15|TRBV27|TRBJ1-6|.
CASRPQGAEGSPLHF
TGTGCCAGCAGGCCACAGGGGGCGGAGGGTTCACCCCTCCACTTT
>.|15|TRBV27|TRBJ1-3|.
CASSLTGTLGNTIYF
TGTGCCAGCAGTTTGACCGGGACTCTTGGAAACACCATATATTTT
>.|14|TRBV6-1|TRBJ1-1|.
CASSEEGEGTEAFF
TGTGCCAGCAGTGAAGAGGGGGAGGGCACTGAAGCTTTCTTT
>.|14|TRBV7-6|TRBJ2-7|few
CASSLVAGTDEQYF
TGTGCCAGCAGCTTAGTGGCGGGGACGGATGAGCAGTACTTC
>.|16|TRBV6-2/TRBV6-3|TRBJ1-5|.
CASSYREGRLNQPQHF
TGTGCCAGCAGTTACAGGGAAGGGAGACTCAATCAGCCCCAGCATTTT
>.|13|TRBV28|TRBJ1-2|.
CASSTGLNYGYTF
TGTGCCAGCAGCACAGGGTTGAACTATGGCTACACCTTC
>TRBD2|17|TRBV2|TRBJ2-2|.
CASSEASRGGDTGELFF
TGTGCCAGCAGTGAAGCTAGCCGCGGGGGGGACACCGGGGAGCTGTTTTTT
>.|14|TRBV11-2|TRBJ2-1|.
CATLGGAWDNEQFF
TGTGCCACCCTGGGAGGTGCTTGGGACAATGAGCAGTTCTTC
>.|13|TRBV5-1|TRBJ1-1|.
CASRSRDHTEAFF
TGCGCCAGCAGATCGAGGGATCACACTGAAGCTTTCTTT
>.|14|TRBV6-5|TRBJ1-2|.
CASSTPPAAYGYTF
TGTGCCAGCAGTACCCCCCCGGCAGCGTATGGCTACACCTTC
>.|16|TRBV28|TRBJ2-7|.
CASSFLTRQRSYEQYF
TGTGCCAGCAGTTTTCTAACCCGACAGCGCTCCTACGAGCAGTACTTC
>.|15|TRBV6-1|TRBJ2-6|.
CASSDWASGANVLTF
TGTGCCAGCAGTGATTGGGCCTCTGGGGCCAACGTCCTGACTTTC
>.|16|TRBV7-3|TRBJ1-2|.
CASRLDQGVSGEGYTF
TGTGCCAGCAGGTTGGACCAAGGAGTTAGTGGGGAGGGCTACACCTTC
>TRBD1|14|TRBV6-5|TRBJ2-7|once
CASSIRDRGYEQYF
TGTGCCAGCAGTATCCGGGACAGGGGGTACGAGCAGTACTTC
>.|17|TRBV14|TRBJ1-1|.
CASSPPISRWGDTEAFF
TGTGCCAGCAGCCCTCCCATTTCGCGGTGGGGGGACACTGAAGCTTTCTTT
>TRBD1|16|TRBV7-8|TRBJ1-1|.
CASSPQGAVMNTEAFF
TGTGCCAGCAGCCCGCAGGGGGCCGTAATGAACACTGAAGCTTTCTTT
>.|15|TRBV3-1/TRBV3-2|TRBJ1-3|.
CASSPNRDSGNTIYF
TGTGCCAGCAGCCCCAACAGGGACTCTGGAAACACCATATATTTT
>.|11|TRBV20-1|TRBJ1-2|.
CSARVPDGYTF
TGCAGTGCTAGAGTCCCCGATGGCTACACCTTC
>.|17|TRBV28|TRBJ1-6|.
CASSLVGGRQHNSPLHF
TGTGCCAGCAGTTTAGTGGGGGGGAGACAGCATAATTCACCCCTCCACTTT
>.|13|TRBV2|TRBJ1-4|.
CASSGREGEKLFF
TGTGCCAGCAGCGGACGGGAGGGTGAAAAACTGTTTTTT
>.|13|TRBV15|TRBJ2-1|.
CATSRTGRNEQFF
TGTGCCACCAGCAGGACAGGAAGGAATGAGCAGTTCTTC
>TRBD1|15|TRBV5-1|TRBJ2-2|few
CASSTTGGNTGELFF
TGCGCCAGCAGCACGACAGGGGGCAACACCGGGGAGCTGTTTTTT
>.|15|TRBV9|TRBJ1-1|few
CASSVDDSMNTEAFF
TGTGCCAGCAGCGTAGATGACAGTATGAACACTGAAGCTTTCTTT
>.|16|TRBV24-1|TRBJ2-1|.
CATSEPTGLGNNEQFF
TGTGCCACCAGTGAACCAACAGGGTTGGGGAACAATGAGCAGTTCTTC
>.|12|TRBV12-3/TRBV12-4|TRBJ2-3|few
CASSLAVSTQYF
TGTGCCAGCAGTTTAGCTGTCTCTACGCAGTATTTT
>TRBD2|13|TRBV20-1|TRBJ2-1|.
CSASVAGGNEQFF
TGCAGTGCTAGTGTAGCGGGGGGAAATGAGCAGTTCTTC
>TRBD1|13|TRBV18|TRBJ1-2|.
CASSGQPVDGYTF
TGTGCCAGCTCGGGACAGCCCGTAGATGGCTACACCTTC
>TRBD2|14|TRBV9|TRBJ2-3|.
CASSIGGAADTQYF
TGTGCCAGCAGCATCGGGGGGGCGGCAGATACGCAGTATTTT
>TRBD1|14|TRBV3-1/TRBV3-2|TRBJ2-7|.
CASSLQGANNEQYF
TGTGCCAGCAGTCTTCAGGGGGCGAACAACGAGCAGTACTTC
>TRBD2|17|TRBV11-3|TRBJ2-1|.
CASSSGLAGGYSNEQFF
TGTGCCAGCAGCTCGGGACTAGCGGGGGGCTATTCCAATGAGCAGTTCTTC
>.|15|TRBV19|TRBJ2-1|.
CASISMAGGRNEQFF
TGTGCCAGTATTTCGATGGCAGGGGGGAGGAATGAGCAGTTCTTC
>TRBD1|16|TRBV5-1|TRBJ1-6|.
CASSLGDRGSYSPLHF
TGCGCCAGCAGCTTAGGGGACAGGGGTTCGTATTCACCCCTCCACTTT
>.|15|TRBV10-2|TRBJ2-7|.
CASSETSGSSYEQYF
TGCGCCAGCAGTGAGACCTCAGGTAGCTCCTACGAGCAGTACTTC
>.|15|TRBV2|TRBJ2-7|.
CASKHRGPGAYEQYF
TGTGCCAGCAAACACCGGGGTCCAGGGGCCTACGAGCAGTACTTC
>.|11|TRBV29-1|TRBJ1-2|.
CSATGFDGYTF
TGCAGCGCCACAGGGTTCGACGGCTACACCTTC
>TRBD2|18|TRBV6-4|TRBJ2-1|.
CASTHRTSGGSSYNEQFF
TGTGCCAGCACCCACAGGACTAGCGGGGGGAGCTCCTACAATGAGCAGTTCTTC
>.|18|TRBV28|TRBJ1-4|.
CASSSFWGLISTNEKLFF
TGTGCCAGCAGTTCGTTTTGGGGCCTGATCTCAACTAATGAAAAACTGTTTTTT
>TRBD1|13|TRBV27|TRBJ1-2|.
CASRPTGVHGYTF
TGTGCCAGCAGACCCACAGGGGTGCATGGCTACACCTTC